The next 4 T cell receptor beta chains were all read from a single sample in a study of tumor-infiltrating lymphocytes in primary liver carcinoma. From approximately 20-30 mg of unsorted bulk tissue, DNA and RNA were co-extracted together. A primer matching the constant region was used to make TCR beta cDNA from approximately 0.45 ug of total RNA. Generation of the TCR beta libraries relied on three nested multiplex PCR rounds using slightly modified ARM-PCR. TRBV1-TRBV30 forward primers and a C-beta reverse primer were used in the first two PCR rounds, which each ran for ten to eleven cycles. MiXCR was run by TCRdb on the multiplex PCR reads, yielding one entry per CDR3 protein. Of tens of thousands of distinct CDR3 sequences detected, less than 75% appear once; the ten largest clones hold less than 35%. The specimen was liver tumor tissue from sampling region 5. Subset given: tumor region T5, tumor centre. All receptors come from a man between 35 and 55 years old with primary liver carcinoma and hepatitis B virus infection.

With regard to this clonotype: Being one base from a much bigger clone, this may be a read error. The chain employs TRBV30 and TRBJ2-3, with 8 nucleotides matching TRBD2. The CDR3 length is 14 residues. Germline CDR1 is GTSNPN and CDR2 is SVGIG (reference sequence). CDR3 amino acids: CAWRTAGDTDMQYF. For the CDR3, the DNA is TGTGCCTGGAGGACAGCGGGAGATACAGATATGCAGTATTTT.

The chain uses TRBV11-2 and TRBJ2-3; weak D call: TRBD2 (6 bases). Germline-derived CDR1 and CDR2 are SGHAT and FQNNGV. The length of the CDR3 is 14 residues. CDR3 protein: CRGGAREPADTQYF. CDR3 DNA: TGTAGAGGAGGGGCACGGGAGCCCGCAGATACGCAGTATTTT.

The chain's CDR3 is CASSYTWGSSYEQYF. As DNA, the CDR3 is TGTGCCAGCAGTTACACATGGGGGAGCTCCTACGAGCAGTACTTC. The chain joins TRBV6-5 to TRBJ2-7; D may be TRBD1 or TRBD2 (5 bases each). The CDR3 extends over 15 amino acids. With 2 bases removed from V and 0 bases from J, the gap between germline ends came to 11 bases. Germline CDR1 is MNHEY and CDR2 is SVGAGI.

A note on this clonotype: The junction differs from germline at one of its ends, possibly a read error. The CDR3 DNA is TGTGCCAGCGGCTTTGATCGGGAGAGAGTCGGCACCGGGGAGCTGTTTTTT. This encodes CASGFDRERVGTGELFF. The rearrangement joins TRBV11-2 to TRBJ2-2; the D gene is possibly TRBD2 (6 bases). The germline gives CDR1 SGHAT, CDR2 FQNNGV. The CDR3 has 17 amino acids.